A single sample is the source of the 8 T cell receptor beta chains below, sequenced in a study of cytomegalovirus exposure and HLA in healthy donors (dated by TCRdb to about 2017). Libraries were made using the immunoSEQ multiplex PCR assay. For the multiplex PCR, a mixture combining 60 forward primers for TCR Vbeta segments and 13 reverse primers for TCR Jbeta segments was used. What TCRdb holds here is the immuneACCESS table cut down to in-frame rearrangements. Part of the clones is not present; checked against another copy, under half of the missing clones reflect an unresolved V gene, and the others are unexplained. The sample table contains some 59,000 clones; only one count was recorded for approximately 86% of them. Clones ranked in the top ten supply roughly 3% of the sample. Sequenced input: PBMCs. Receptor source: a young woman in good health and CMV-seronegative.

V gene TRBV7-3 combines with J gene TRBJ2-2; 9 bases fit TRBD2. This CDR3 is built from 15 residues. V gave up 5 bases and J gave up 4 bases; unmatched junction bases: 5. Looked up from germline, CDR1 is SGHTA and CDR2 is FQGTGA. The CDR3 loop reads CASSAGGASTGELFF. DNA for the CDR3: TGTGCCAGCAGCGCGGGGGGGGCGTCCACCGGGGAGCTGTTTTTT.

The chain is built from TRBV7-2 and TRBJ1-2; perhaps TRBD1 as D (6 bases). V was trimmed by 5 bases and J by 8 bases, leaving 15 bases between them. From germline, CDR1 is SGHTA and CDR2 FQGNSA. This CDR3 region has 13 residues. The CDR3 is CASSRGGASGYTF. The CDR3 DNA reads as TGTGCCAGCAGCCGTGGGGGGGCCAGCGGCTACACCTTC.

The V gene is TRBV29-1, the J gene TRBJ2-1; TRBD2 matches at 7 bases. The CDR3 has 13 amino acids. Looked up from germline, CDR1 is SQVTM and CDR2 is ANQGSEA. V was pared by 7 bases and J by 10 bases, with 13 bases of the junction left unmatched. CDR3 DNA sequence: TGCAGCGCCGAAGCTGGGGGACTACAAGAGCAGTTCTTC. Amino acid sequence: CSAEAGGLQEQFF.

The chain uses TRBV6-4 and TRBJ2-1; 7 nucleotides agree with TRBD2. The germline V gene encodes CDR1 MRHNA and CDR2 SNTAGT. The CDR3 length is 15 residues. Losses at the gene ends were 6 bases for V and 5 bases for J; bases not matched to a gene: 10. The CDR3 loop reads CASSTSAGEDNEQFF. CDR3 nucleotides: TGTGCCAGCAGCACCTCCGCGGGAGAGGACAATGAGCAGTTCTTC.

This chain joins TRBV27 and TRBJ1-2; 9 positions agree with TRBD1. The CDR3 length is 15 residues. In germline, CDR1 is MNHEY, CDR2 SMNVEV (reference sequence). The V and J ends lost 0 bases and 13 bases, in that order; junction bases with no gene match: 12. DNA for the CDR3: TGTGCCAGCAGTTTATCGTCCTGGGACAGGGTGGGTCGCACCTTC. Protein product: CASSLSSWDRVGRTF.

The V and J genes are TRBV5-4 and TRBJ1-5, with D uncertain. Germline lookup yields CDR1 SGHNT and CDR2 YYREEE (reference sequence). The CDR3 is made up of 13 amino acids. V lost 0 bases to trimming and J lost 8 bases, with 9 bases between them. The CDR3: CASSLGQTKPQHF. The DNA for the CDR3 is TGTGCCAGCAGCTTGGGGCAAACAAAGCCCCAGCATTTT.

This clone was seen only once. J is TRBJ1-6 and V is TRBV28; 8 nucleotides agree with TRBD1. The germline V gene encodes CDR1 MDHEN and CDR2 SYDVKM. This CDR3 contains 14 residues. The ends lost 4 bases at V and 9 bases at J; junction bases unmatched: 5. The CDR3 is CASSWVQGVSPLHF. The CDR3 DNA sequence: TGTGCCAGCAGTTGGGTACAGGGGGTTTCACCCCTCCACTTT.

This chain connects TRBV7-3 to TRBJ2-2, with 9 positions matching TRBD1. The germline CDR1 and CDR2 sequences are SGHTA and FQGTGA. V was clipped by 2 bases and J by 4 bases; unmatched bases: 5. The CDR3 covers 16 residues. The DNA of the CDR3 is TGTGCCAGCAGCTTATCCGGGACAGGGCGCACCGGGGAGCTGTTTTTT. This gives the protein CASSLSGTGRTGELFF.